Listed below are T cell receptor beta chains from one sample, sequenced in a study of cytomegalovirus exposure and HLA in healthy donors. Method: immunoSEQ multiplex PCR; TCRdb's copy keeps in-frame clones and lacks some. The sample holds some 140,000 clones, around 84% seen once. Sequencing used PBMCs. These receptors were collected from a human donor in good health. The CDR3 runs from the conserved cysteine through the conserved F or W. D genes are given only for firm matches. Clone size appears in some rows only: once, few, many, or a class for an expanded clone.

>TRBJ2-7|.|TRBD2|TRBV5-1
CASSLSSGRALNEQYF
TGCGCCAGCAGCCTCTCGAGCGGGAGGGCCCTCAACGAGCAGTACTTC
>TRBJ1-1|.|.|TRBV6-6
CASLEGGLNTEAFF
TGTGCCAGTTTGGAAGGGGGACTGAACACTGAAGCTTTCTTT
>TRBJ1-1|.|TRBD1|TRBV15
CATSSPGQGNTEAFF
TGTGCCACCAGCAGCCCGGGACAGGGGAACACTGAAGCTTTCTTT
>TRBJ1-1|.|.|TRBV18
CASSPIQYGKGTEAFF
TGTGCCAGCTCACCGATACAGTATGGAAAGGGGACTGAAGCTTTCTTT
>TRBJ2-1|.|TRBD2|TRBV7-3
CASSLGLAGGRFNEQFF
TGTGCCAGCAGCCTTGGACTAGCGGGGGGCCGATTCAATGAGCAGTTCTTC
>TRBJ2-7|.|.|TRBV4-1
CASSQDQHGIKNYEQYF
TGCGCCAGCAGCCAAGACCAGCACGGGATTAAAAACTACGAGCAGTACTTC
>TRBJ2-1|.|TRBD1|TRBV14
CASSAGTGRNEQFF
TGTGCCAGCAGTGCCGGGACAGGTCGGAATGAGCAGTTCTTC
>TRBJ1-4|.|.|TRBV27
CASSLLGPSNEKLFF
TGTGCCAGCAGTTTACTGGGGCCGAGTAATGAAAAACTGTTTTTT
>TRBJ1-5|.|.|TRBV28
CASLQGNQPQHF
TGTGCCAGCCTACAGGGAAATCAGCCCCAGCATTTT
>TRBJ1-5|.|.|TRBV2
CASSEAPAAYSNQPQHF
TGTGCCAGCAGTGAAGCCCCGGCGGCCTATAGCAATCAGCCCCAGCATTTT
>TRBJ1-2|.|.|TRBV7-2
CASSLQSDQALSGYTF
TGTGCCAGCAGCTTACAAAGTGATCAGGCCCTTAGTGGCTACACCTTC
>TRBJ1-1|.|TRBD1|TRBV18
CASSPQPGQDPQSEAFF
TGTGCCAGCTCACCACAGCCGGGACAGGACCCCCAATCTGAAGCTTTCTTT
>TRBJ2-2|.|TRBD1|TRBV7-8
CASSLLYAGTANTGELFF
TGTGCCAGCAGCTTATTATACGCCGGGACAGCAAACACCGGGGAGCTGTTTTTT
>TRBJ2-5|.|.|TRBV7-7
CASSLGQKETQYF
TGTGCTAGCAGCTTAGGACAGAAAGAGACCCAGTACTTC
>TRBJ2-3|.|.|TRBV18
CASSPNGQPGDTQYF
TGTGCCAGCTCACCGAACGGACAGCCTGGGGATACGCAGTATTTT
>TRBJ1-2|.|.|TRBV6-6
CASSLYRESYGYTF
TGTGCCAGCAGTCTCTACAGGGAGTCGTATGGCTACACCTTC
>TRBJ1-2|.|.|TRBV5-8
CASSLEAGLGIYGYTF
TGTGCCAGCAGCTTAGAGGCAGGGTTGGGGATCTATGGCTACACCTTC
>TRBJ2-7|.|TRBD2|TRBV28
CASSFNGGRAPYEQYF
TGTGCCAGCAGTTTTAATGGCGGGAGGGCTCCCTACGAGCAGTACTTC
>TRBJ2-7|.|TRBD2|TRBV15
CATRIGLAGTYEQYF
TGTGCCACCAGGATCGGACTAGCGGGGACCTACGAGCAGTACTTC
>TRBJ2-7|.|.|TRBV14
CASSQERDFLSEQYF
TGTGCCAGCAGCCAAGAACGGGACTTTTTGAGCGAGCAGTACTTC
>TRBJ2-5|.|TRBD1|TRBV28
CASSFPGTGGGEHQETQYF
TGTGCCAGCAGTTTTCCCGGGACAGGGGGTGGGGAGCACCAAGAGACCCAGTACTTC
>TRBJ2-7|once|TRBD1|TRBV2
CASTLGQGGYEQYF
TGTGCCAGCACCTTGGGACAGGGGGGCTACGAGCAGTACTTC
>TRBJ1-1|.|.|TRBV18
CASSPWQGTNTEAFF
TGTGCCAGCTCACCATGGCAGGGGACGAACACTGAAGCTTTCTTT
>TRBJ1-4|.|TRBD1|TRBV30
CAAGQGAEKLFF
TGTGCCGCGGGACAGGGGGCTGAAAAACTGTTTTTT
>TRBJ2-3|.|TRBD2|TRBV28
CASSQWTSGSADTQYF
TGTGCCAGCAGTCAGTGGACTAGCGGGAGTGCAGATACGCAGTATTTT
>TRBJ2-1|once|.|TRBV4-1
CASSQGGGPNYNEQFF
TGCGCCAGCAGCCAAGGTGGAGGACCAAATTACAATGAGCAGTTCTTC
>TRBJ1-5|.|TRBD1|TRBV15
CATSRKTGGGQPQHF
TGTGCCACCAGCAGAAAGACAGGGGGAGGTCAGCCCCAGCATTTT
>TRBJ1-2|many|.|TRBV20-1
CSARDGYTF
TGCAGTGCCAGGGATGGCTACACCTTC
>TRBJ2-7|.|TRBD1|TRBV7-9
CASSSTGTAYEQYF
TGTGCCAGCAGCTCTACCGGGACAGCCTACGAGCAGTACTTC
>TRBJ2-7|.|.|TRBV5-8
CASSLVSGTVVGEQYF
TGTGCCAGCAGCTTGGTGTCCGGGACTGTGGTTGGCGAGCAGTACTTC
>TRBJ1-6|.|.|TRBV11-2
CASSLGLSDNSPLHF
TGTGCCAGCAGCTTAGGGCTCTCCGATAATTCACCCCTCCACTTT
>TRBJ1-1|.|.|TRBV4-2
CASSQAYSGTEAFF
TGTGCCAGCAGCCAAGCTTACAGTGGAACTGAAGCTTTCTTT
>TRBJ1-1|.|TRBD1|TRBV2
CASSSQGQGEAFF
TGTGCCAGCAGTTCACAGGGGCAGGGTGAAGCTTTCTTT
>TRBJ1-2|.|.|TRBV15
CATSRDRGYGYTF
TGTGCCACCAGCAGAGACAGAGGTTATGGCTACACCTTC
>TRBJ2-7|.|TRBD2|TRBV28
CATAWGGIPQQYF
TGTGCCACCGCCTGGGGAGGGATCCCACAGCAGTACTTC
>TRBJ2-1|.|.|TRBV18
CASSPNTREREQFF
TGTGCCAGCTCACCCAATACCCGGGAGCGGGAGCAGTTCTTC
>TRBJ2-7|.|TRBD1|TRBV13
CASSDRDRAPYEQYF
TGTGCCAGCAGCGACCGGGACAGGGCCCCCTACGAGCAGTACTTC
>TRBJ1-5|.|TRBD1|TRBV6-6
CASSRTGEGRNQPQHF
TGTGCCAGCAGCCGGACAGGGGAGGGTCGCAATCAGCCCCAGCATTTT
>TRBJ2-6|.|TRBD1|TRBV5-1
CASSSQGATGANVLTF
TGCGCCAGCAGCTCGCAGGGGGCGACTGGGGCCAACGTCCTGACTTTC
>TRBJ2-2|.|.|TRBV7-9
CASSLGPAGELFF
TGTGCCAGCAGCTTAGGGCCCGCCGGGGAGCTGTTTTTT
>TRBJ2-3|.|TRBD2|TRBV9
CASSPLTSGGVTDTQYF
TGTGCCAGCAGCCCCCTAACTAGCGGGGGGGTAACAGATACGCAGTATTTT
>TRBJ1-2|.|.|TRBV29-1
CSVERGIYGYTF
TGCAGCGTTGAAAGGGGGATCTATGGCTACACCTTC
>TRBJ1-6|few|TRBD1|TRBV5-4
CASSRGQSEFNSPLHF
TGTGCCAGCAGCAGGGGACAGAGCGAATTTAATTCACCCCTCCACTTT
>TRBJ2-1|.|TRBD1|TRBV19
CASSAHRTGSNEQFF
TGTGCCAGTAGTGCCCATCGGACAGGGAGCAATGAGCAGTTCTTC
>TRBJ2-1|.|TRBD2|TRBV29-1
CSVGVAGNYNEQFF
TGCAGCGTTGGGGTAGCGGGGAACTACAATGAGCAGTTCTTC
>TRBJ1-5|.|.|TRBV6-5
CASSFAPDTQPQHF
TGTGCCAGCAGTTTCGCCCCGGACACTCAGCCCCAGCATTTT
>TRBJ1-1|.|.|TRBV5-6
CASSLGGGTEAFF
TGTGCCAGCAGCTTGGGAGGAGGCACTGAAGCTTTCTTT
>TRBJ2-2|few|TRBD1|TRBV7-7
CASSPGTVNTGELFF
TGTGCCAGCAGCCCAGGGACAGTGAACACCGGGGAGCTGTTTTTT